The T cell receptor beta chain described here comes from a study of monozygotic twins with inflammatory bowel disease. Study-wide results and caveats: Support for a single strong signal or clonotype associated with IBD was absent.

The CDR3 is 15 residues long. Germline V gives CDR1 SGHKS, CDR2 YYEKEE (reference sequence). An amount of 3500 ng of total RNA was used for each TCR library. Through template switching, UMIs that included a 6-nucleotide sample barcode were added. For each CDR3 protein, TCRdb gives one entry from its re-call of the 5' RACE reads, without DNA. Its listing shows approximately 100,000 distinct CDR3 sequences. Details on this clonotype: The antigen is unknown.

The genes are TRBV5-5 and TRBJ1-1; TCRdb outputs TRBD1, but without DNA this stays unchecked. Input material: blood. This receptor was identified in a human donor with ulcerative colitis or Crohn's disease, or a healthy co-twin of an affected twin (not recorded which). Here the CDR3 reads CASSFLVSGGTEAFF.